The rows below give T cell receptor beta chains drawn from one sample of a study of shared clonotypes between healthy human individuals. Using immunoSEQ multiplex PCR, the repertoire was profiled, and TCRdb retains in-frame clones only, with some absent. Of roughly 1,100,000 clones in the sample, under 80% are singletons; the top ten hold around 1.5%. Sequencing was done on a sample of memory CD4+ T cells sorted from blood. The source of these receptors is a man between 18 and 35 years old in good health. Both conserved end residues are part of each CDR3. The order of the fields is V gene, clone size, J gene, D gene, CDR3 protein, CDR3 DNA. D genes are given only for firm matches. Expanded clones get a size class; other rows say once, few or many, or leave the size out.

>TRBV25-1|.|TRBJ2-5|.
CASSLWGSETQYF
TGTGCCAGCAGCCTTTGGGGGTCGGAGACCCAGTACTTC
>TRBV7-2|.|TRBJ1-2|TRBD1
CASSFRRQGAGGYTF
TGTGCCAGCAGCTTCCGCAGACAGGGGGCAGGTGGCTACACCTTC
>TRBV30|.|TRBJ1-2|TRBD1
CAWSWEGQVYGYTF
TGTGCCTGGAGTTGGGAGGGACAGGTCTATGGCTACACCTTC
>TRBV4-1|.|TRBJ2-1|.
CASSQGDRPNEQFF
TGCGCCAGCAGCCAAGGCGACAGGCCCAATGAGCAGTTCTTC
>TRBV11-2|.|TRBJ1-4|.
CASSPAGIGEKLFF
TGTGCCAGCAGCCCCGCCGGGATCGGTGAAAAACTGTTTTTT
>TRBV19|.|TRBJ2-2|TRBD1
CASSQDRATGELFF
TGTGCCAGTAGTCAAGACAGGGCCACCGGGGAGCTGTTTTTT
>TRBV4-2|once|TRBJ2-5|.
CASSLQPGPQETQYF
TGTGCCAGCAGCCTACAACCCGGGCCCCAAGAGACCCAGTACTTC
>TRBV18|.|TRBJ1-2|.
CASSPGGGANYGYTF
TGTGCCAGCTCACCAGGCGGGGGAGCTAACTATGGCTACACCTTC
>TRBV13|.|TRBJ2-3|.
CASSHRDSNTDTQYF
TGTGCCAGCAGCCATCGGGACTCTAACACAGATACGCAGTATTTT
>TRBV19|.|TRBJ1-2|TRBD1
CASSTTTGGAKSGYTF
TGTGCCAGTAGTACTACTACAGGGGGCGCAAAGTCGGGCTACACCTTC
>TRBV7-9|.|TRBJ2-3|.
CASSSRDFTDTQYF
TGTGCCAGCAGCTCGAGGGACTTCACAGATACGCAGTATTTT
>TRBV18|.|TRBJ2-3|.
CASSPRTDTQYF
TGTGCCAGCTCACCGAGGACAGATACGCAGTATTTT
>TRBV10-3|.|TRBJ2-7|.
CAISESPASSYEQYF
TGTGCCATCAGTGAGTCGCCAGCGAGCTCCTACGAGCAGTACTTC
>TRBV30|.|TRBJ1-5|.
CAWSVRRDSNQPQHF
TGTGCCTGGAGTGTGCGGCGGGATAGCAATCAGCCCCAGCATTTT
>TRBV10-1|.|TRBJ1-1|.
CASREAPRAEAFF
TGCGCCAGCAGAGAGGCCCCCCGGGCTGAAGCTTTCTTT
>TRBV25-1|.|TRBJ1-2|TRBD1
CASSEWDRGVHGYTF
TGTGCCAGCAGCGAGTGGGACAGGGGAGTCCATGGCTACACCTTC
>TRBV6-1|.|TRBJ1-4|.
CASIGTAGGEKLFF
TGTGCCAGCATTGGTACGGCAGGAGGTGAAAAACTGTTTTTT
>TRBV28|once|TRBJ2-7|TRBD2
CASSLRGLAGYEQYF
TGTGCCAGCAGTCTGCGGGGACTAGCGGGGTACGAGCAGTACTTC
>TRBV18|.|TRBJ2-7|TRBD1
CASSPFGTGSYEQYF
TGTGCCAGCTCACCGTTTGGGACAGGCTCTTACGAGCAGTACTTC
>TRBV29-1|.|TRBJ2-1|.
CSVASRDEQFF
TGCAGCGTTGCGTCCAGGGATGAGCAGTTCTTC
>TRBV7-8|.|TRBJ2-2|TRBD2
CASSPRASGRELFF
TGTGCCAGCAGCCCTAGGGCTAGCGGGAGGGAGCTGTTTTTT
>TRBV7-2|few|TRBJ2-7|TRBD1
CASSQDGTGTYEQYF
TGTGCCAGCAGCCAAGATGGGACAGGCACCTACGAGCAGTACTTC